This passage covers 25 T cell receptor beta chains from one sample sequenced in a study of tumor and adjacent non-tumor tissue in lung cancer (dated by TCRdb to about 2018). RNA was isolated from bulk unsorted tissue, and RNA quality was assessed with a NanoDrop ND-1000 and an Agilent 2100. Library prep was done by multiplex PCR. Sequencing used an Illumina HiSeq 2500. TCRbeta libraries were built by three rounds of nested PCR using primers (Table S4), following protocols modified from ARM-PCR. TCRdb handled the public reads itself, with Q25 trimming in fastp and clone calling in MiXCR, and kept productive beta chains. Merged by CDR3 protein, the rows form single entries marked with the most common genes and DNA. Here the sample has roughly 120,000 distinct CDR3 sequences; over 75% occur a single time. 20% to 25% of the sample is in the top ten clones. Material for sequencing was lung tumor tissue. These TCRs come from a man between 65 and 85 years old with non-small cell lung cancer.

In the case of this clonotype: This CDR3 is missing its conserved last phenylalanine or tryptophan, likely due to a read error. V usage is TRBV11-2 and J usage is TRBJ2-7; perhaps TRBD1 as D (6 bases). Germline lookup yields CDR1 SGHAT and CDR2 FQNNGV. This CDR3 spans 16 amino acids. The V end was cut by 5 bases, the J end by 2 bases, with 19 bases between. DNA for the CDR3: TGTGCCAGCAGCCCCACAGCCGGGACACCAACCTACGAGCAGTACTAC. It specifies CASSPTAGTPTYEQYY.

For this clonotype: Mismatch with germline at one junction end may stem from a read error. V gene TRBV11-1 combines with J gene TRBJ2-1; 13 bases fit TRBD2. CDR1 SGHAT and CDR2 FQDESV come from the germline V gene (reference sequence). The CDR3 totals 17 residues. The chain's CDR3 is CVSSLLGTSGDYNGQFF. Here the CDR3 DNA reads TGTGTCAGCAGCCTCCTAGGGACTAGCGGGGACTACAATGGGCAGTTCTTC.

As for this clonotype: This could be a read error, since a much larger clone is one nucleotide away. This sequence joins TRBV20-1 and TRBJ1-6; TRBD1 agrees at 7 bases. The CDR3 loop spans 13 amino acids. CDR1 DFQATT and CDR2 SNEGSKA come from the germline V gene (reference sequence). CDR3 loop: CSTRGTEHSPLHF. The CDR3 nucleotides are TGCAGTACTAGAGGGACAGAGCATTCACCCCTCCACTTT.

By share, this clonotype ranks as medium-sized. The V gene is TRBV11-3, the J gene TRBJ1-3; the D gene is possibly TRBD1 (6 bases). Trimming pared 0 bases from V and 4 bases from J, leaving 10 bases between. CDR1 is SGHNT and CDR2 is YENEEA in the germline V gene. CDR3 length: 15 amino acids. CDR3: CASSLEGTIGNTIYF. In DNA, the CDR3 is TGTGCCAGCAGCTTAGAAGGGACAATCGGAAACACCATATATTTT.

This rearrangement joins TRBV10-3 to TRBJ1-2, with D uncertain. Trimming took 1 base from V and 5 from J, leaving 26 bases between them. The CDR3 covers 19 residues. In germline, CDR1 is ENHRY, CDR2 SYGVKD. The CDR3 region is CAISELTQFNIGILYGYTF. As DNA, the CDR3 is TGTGCCATCAGTGAGTTGACTCAATTTAATATAGGGATTCTGTATGGCTACACCTTC.

As concerns this clonotype: This may be a read error, as it is one base from a much larger clone. V is TRBV30 and J is TRBJ2-1, with TRBD1 matching 8 bases. There are 15 residues in the CDR3. CDR1 and CDR2 (germline): GTSNPN, SVGIG (reference sequence). CDR3 nucleotides: TGTGTCTGGAGTACGGACGGACAGGGAAAGAATGAGCAGTTCTTC. As protein: CVWSTDGQGKNEQFF.

This clonotype was found once. This chain links TRBV11-3 with TRBJ1-1; D gene ambiguous. This CDR3 has 16 amino acids. Germline lookup yields CDR1 SGHNT and CDR2 YENEEA. This chain's CDR3 is CVNSLKTWWINTEAFF. The DNA for the CDR3 is TGTGTCAACAGCTTAAAGACATGGTGGATCAACACTGAAGCTTTCTTT.

Concerning this clonotype: One end of the junction does not line up with germline, which may come from a read error. The chain combines TRBV14 with TRBJ2-2; D possibly corresponds to TRBD2 (6 bases). Per the germline V gene, CDR1 is SGHDN and CDR2 is FVKESK. The CDR3 length is 12 residues. DNA of the CDR3: TGTGTCAGCAGCCTTCGCGGCGGGGAGCTGTCTTTT. Translation: CVSSLRGGELSF.

This clonotype appeared once. A junction boundary mismatches the germline segment, possibly from a read error. DNA for the CDR3: TGTGCCAGCAGTTACTCCGGGACAGAGCAACTGAGTGGCAACACCTTC. It translates to CASSYSGTEQLSGNTF. The V and J genes are TRBV6-5 and TRBJ1-2; 7 bases map to TRBD1. The CDR3 has 16 amino acids. CDR1 MNHEY and CDR2 SVGAGI come from the germline V gene.

The sample holds many counts of this clonotype. This chain connects TRBV29-1 to TRBJ1-3; D not resolved. The ends were cut back, 4 bases at V and 8 bases at J, with 12 bases in the middle. CDR1 and CDR2 from the germline V gene are SQVTM and ANQGSEA. The CDR3 has 12 amino acids. The CDR3, as DNA: TGCAGCGTTGGACTGCCGGGAGACACCATATATTTT. Its protein is CSVGLPGDTIYF.

Regarding this clonotype: The final CDR3 position lacks the conserved phenylalanine or tryptophan, pointing to a likely read error. The chain recombines TRBV6-6 with TRBJ2-7; weak D call: TRBD2 (5 bases). Germline loops: CDR1 MNHNY, CDR2 SVGAGI (reference sequence). The CDR3 covers 13 residues. The CDR3 is CVSRYSRGYEQYS. The DNA for the CDR3 is TGTGTCAGCAGATACTCACGGGGCTACGAGCAGTACTCC.

Comment on this clonotype: The junction departs from germline at one end; a sequencing error may be responsible. CDR3 nucleotides: TGTGTCAGCAGCTTAGGGGGGAGTAGGAATTCACACCTCCACTTT. Translated, it gives CVSSLGGSRNSHLHF. The V gene is TRBV11-2, the J gene TRBJ1-6; D is perhaps TRBD1 (6 bases). This CDR3 is 15 amino acids long. Germline assignment: CDR1 SGHAT and CDR2 FQNNGV.

Note on this clonotype: This CDR3 fails to terminate in the conserved phenylalanine or tryptophan, so it likely reflects a read error. The rearrangement joins TRBV28 to TRBJ1-2; TRBD1 matches 8 bases. The CDR3 runs to 14 residues. CDR1 MDHEN and CDR2 SYDVKM come from the germline V gene. CDR3 amino acids: CTSRGQGKGYGYTY. CDR3 DNA: TGTACCAGCAGAGGACAGGGCAAGGGGTATGGCTACACCTAC.

Note on this clonotype: At one end the junction does not follow the germline gene, possibly because of a read error. V and J are TRBV4-3 and TRBJ2-5, with D possibly TRBD1 on 5 matching bases. CDR1 is LGHNA, CDR2 YSLEER, per germline. The CDR3 consists of 16 residues. The CDR3 coding sequence is TGCGCCAGCAGCCAAGCTGAAGGGGTGGAACAAGAGACCCATTACTTC. It codes for CASSQAEGVEQETHYF.

As for this clonotype: A junction boundary mismatches the germline segment, possibly from a read error. V gene TRBV11-3 combines with J gene TRBJ2-1; 9 bases match TRBD2. The CDR3 extends over 15 amino acids. Germline-derived CDR1 and CDR2 are SGHNT and YENEEA. The CDR3 loop reads CANSRLAGGYKEQFF. The CDR3 coding sequence is TGTGCCAACAGTCGACTGGCGGGGGGGTACAAGGAGCAGTTCTTC.

As concerns this clonotype: One junction end disagrees with the germline gene, perhaps due to a read error. V is TRBV4-3 and J is TRBJ1-4; D is unclear. Germline assignment: CDR1 LGHNA and CDR2 YSLEER. This CDR3 comprises 14 residues. The CDR3 sequence: CVSSQASRHEILFF. CDR3 DNA: TGCGTCAGCAGCCAAGCCAGTCGTCACGAAATACTGTTTTTT.

About this clonotype: One end of the junction varies from germline; a read error may be responsible. This sequence joins TRBV5-1 and TRBJ2-6; tentatively, D is TRBD1 (5 bases). CDR1 is SGHRS and CDR2 is YFSETQ in the germline V gene. This CDR3 is 16 amino acids long. For the CDR3, the DNA is TGCGCCAGCAGCTTGGGATCAGGGTCTAGGGCCAATGTCCTGACTTTC. It specifies CASSLGSGSRANVLTF. The variable domain in full, with the rest retrieved from reference TRBV5-1 and TRBJ2-6, is KAGVTQTPRYLIKTRGQQVTLSCSPISGHRSVSWYQQTPGQGLQFLFEYFSETQRNKGNFPGRFSGRQFSNSRSEMNVSTLELGDSALYLCASSLGSGSRANVLTFGAGSRLTVL.

The rearrangement joins TRBV7-8 to TRBJ1-2; 7 nucleotides agree with TRBD1. The CDR3 runs 15 residues. V shed 2 bases and J 3 bases; nucleotides not matched to a gene: 6. Germline assignment: CDR1 SGHVS and CDR2 FQNEAQ. The CDR3 loop is CASSLKSDRDYGYTF. In DNA, the CDR3 is TGTGCCAGCAGCTTAAAGTCCGACAGGGACTATGGCTACACCTTC. Filled out from reference TRBV7-8 and TRBJ1-2, the complete variable domain reads GAGVSQSPRYKVAKRGQDVALRCDPISGHVSLFWYQQALGQGPEFLTYFQNEAQLDKSGLPSDRFFAERPEGSVSTLKIQRTQQEDSAVYLCASSLKSDRDYGYTFGSGTRLTVV.

With regard to this clonotype: One junction end does not reproduce the germline sequence, and a read error may be involved. The chain employs TRBV6-5 and TRBJ2-7, with D possibly being TRBD1 or TRBD2 (5 bases each). The CDR3 runs 15 residues. Germline CDR1 MNHEY, CDR2 SVGAGI. The CDR3 DNA reads as TGTGCCATCGGAAGGAGACTAACAGGTTCTTACGAGCAATACTTC. Protein sequence: CAIGRRLTGSYEQYF.

Remarks on this clonotype: A clone one base away is much larger, so this may be a read error. The chain employs TRBV20-1 and TRBJ2-3; D gene uncertain. Trimming removed 6 bases at V and 1 base at J, with 14 bases between. The CDR3 is made up of 14 amino acids. Looked up from germline, CDR1 is DFQATT and CDR2 is SNEGSKA (reference sequence). The CDR3 DNA reads TGCAGTGCCATGGCATTACCCCGCACAGATACGCAGTATTTT. This sequence encodes CSAMALPRTDTQYF.

The CDR3: CVGSQPRVKETQYF. CDR3 bases: TGTGTCGGCAGCCAACCGAGGGTGAAAGAGACCCAGTACTTC. J is TRBJ2-5 and V is TRBV11-2, with D perhaps matching TRBD2 (5 bases). The CDR3 is made up of 14 amino acids. The V gene's germline CDR1 is SGHAT and CDR2 FQNNGV.

Concerning this clonotype itself: This may arise from a read error, as a much more abundant clone is one base away. The chain carries TRBV29-1 and TRBJ2-1; TRBD2 matches at 8 bases. Germline V CDR1 and CDR2: SQVTM, ANQGSEA. With 7 bases clipped from V and 7 bases from J, the junction kept 12 bases outside the gene matches. The CDR3 length is 14 residues. CDR3 region: CSALAGCRGNEQFF. CDR3 DNA: TGCAGCGCCTTAGCGGGGTGCCGGGGTAATGAGCAGTTCTTC.

Worth noting for this clonotype: The junction departs from germline at one end; a sequencing error may be responsible. The chain combines TRBV11-2 with TRBJ1-2, with D unresolved. CDR3 length equals 13 residues. Germline values: CDR1 SGHAT, CDR2 FQNNGV. The CDR3 DNA reads as TGTGCTAGGAGCTTAGCTACAGACTATGGCTACATCTTC. This sequence encodes CARSLATDYGYIF.

This clonotype has only one observation. The V gene is TRBV6-5, the J gene TRBJ1-3; no clear D. In germline, CDR1 is MNHEY, CDR2 SVGAGI. Trimming shortened V by 7 bases and J by 0 bases, and 13 bases separated the two germline ends. This CDR3 comprises 15 residues. The CDR3 DNA follows: TGTGCCAGCAAGCTCCCGGGAGGCTCTGGAAACACCATATATTTT. It yields the protein CASKLPGGSGNTIYF.

This clonotype was seen a handful of times. The junction departs from germline at one end; a sequencing error may be responsible. The chain has TRBV6-2 or TRBV6-3 and TRBJ2-5; 8 bases match TRBD2. Per germline, CDR1 MNHEY and CDR2 SVGEGT. CDR3 size: 14 residues. The CDR3 protein is CATEGLVASETQYF. In DNA, the CDR3 is TGTGCCACCGAGGGACTAGTGGCGTCAGAGACCCAGTACTTT.